This TCR beta chain was found in a study of control samples from healthy donors and cancer patients. V was clipped by 7 bases and J by 4 bases, with 16 bases between them. This CDR3 spans 14 amino acids. CDR1 and CDR2 from the germline V gene are SNHLY and FYNNEI. Clones were read by immunoSEQ multiplex PCR, and TCRdb kept only the in-frame ones, dropping some. Seen here are around 95,000 clones, about 82% observed once, and the top ten hold approximately 19%. The TCR sequence derives from a young man in good health. The chain links TRBV2 to TRBJ1-1; tentative D call: TRBD1 (5 bases). Sequenced input: blood. CDR3 in DNA: TGTGCCAGCAAGGACCCCGGTAGGGGCACTGAAGCTTTCTTT. This sequence encodes CASKDPGRGTEAFF.